A single sample gave rise to the 5 T cell receptor beta chains below, sequenced in a study of response to subunit inactivated influenza vaccine. TCRdb re-analysed the RT-PCR reads in MiXCR, keeping a single row per CDR3 protein. Seen here are a few hundred thousand distinct CDR3 sequences, less than 7.5% observed once, and the top ten hold roughly 14%. Sample: PBMCs from blood, taken 23 to 25 months after vaccination. The receptors shown here come from a man between 50 and 69 years old who received an inactivated influenza vaccine.

This clonotype was observed at least ten times. This sequence joins TRBV28 and TRBJ2-6; D is uncertain. The CDR3 has 14 residues. The V and J ends lost 6 bases and 4 bases respectively, with 10 bases between them. Germline V lookup: CDR1 MDHEN, CDR2 SYDVKM. CDR3 in amino acids: CASSLVGGANVLTF. As DNA, the CDR3 is TGTGCCAGCAGCCTAGTAGGAGGGGCCAACGTCCTGACTTTC.

V and J are TRBV10-3 and TRBJ2-1; 9 nucleotides line up with TRBD2. CDR3 length: 15 residues. Germline-derived CDR1 and CDR2 are ENHRY and SYGVKD. With V trimmed by 3 bases and J by 7 bases, 7 bases remained unmatched. Written as DNA, the CDR3 is TGTGCCATCAGTGATGGGCGGGGGGGTGTAAATGAGCAGTTCTTC. Amino acid sequence: CAISDGRGGVNEQFF.

This clonotype appeared many times. V gene TRBV5-1 combines with J gene TRBJ2-3; D tentatively reads TRBD1 or TRBD2 (7 bases each). V was trimmed by 0 bases and J by 6 bases, leaving 17 bases between them. Germline values: CDR1 SGHRS, CDR2 YFSETQ. There are 16 residues in the CDR3. The CDR3 is CASSLDGTAGRDTQYF. Here the CDR3 DNA reads TGCGCCAGCAGCTTGGACGGGACAGCCGGGAGGGATACGCAGTATTTT.

This clonotype was found a few times. The V call is TRBV4-2, the J call TRBJ2-3; D gene ambiguous. The ends were cut back, 1 base at V and 3 bases at J, with 8 bases in the middle. This CDR3 spans 14 amino acids. Germline V gene data show CDR1 as LGHNA and CDR2 as YNFKEQ. CDR3 loop: CASSQGHSTDTQYF. The CDR3 DNA follows: TGTGCCAGCAGCCAAGGGCATTCGACAGATACGCAGTATTTT.

The chain couples TRBV27 to TRBJ2-3, with no clear D. This CDR3 contains 15 residues. The germline gives CDR1 MNHEY, CDR2 SMNVEV (reference sequence). The V end lost 2 bases, the J end lost 3 bases, and 12 bases lay between the germline ends. CDR3: CASSLKRTVTDTQYF. The DNA of the CDR3 is TGTGCCAGCAGTTTAAAAAGGACGGTGACAGATACGCAGTATTTT.